These T cell receptor beta chains were read from a single sample in a study of OX40 agonist ivuxolimab in advanced cancers. Method: immunoSEQ multiplex PCR; TCRdb's copy keeps in-frame clones and lacks some. The sample records more than 85,000 clones, less than 95% being singletons. Specimen: CD4+ or CD8+ T cells sorted from blood, collected in a trial of the OX40 agonist ivuxolimab. Receptor source: an adult with an advanced solid tumor such as melanoma, head and neck, liver or kidney cancer. Each CDR3 is given with its conserved first and last residue. The order of the fields is CDR3 length, clone size, J gene, D gene, V gene, CDR3 DNA, CDR3 protein. A D gene is named only where the DNA matches it firmly. Some rows have no size entry. The others give once, few or many, or a class for an expanded clone.

CDR3 length: 15
clone size: NA
J gene: TRBJ2-1
D gene: TRBD2
V gene: TRBV9
CDR3 DNA: TGTGCCAGCAGCACCACTAGCGGGAGGTTCGATGAGCAGTTCTTC
CDR3 protein: CASSTTSGRFDEQFF

CDR3 length: 14
clone size: NA
J gene: TRBJ1-2
D gene: NA
V gene: TRBV28
CDR3 DNA: TGTGCCAGCAGTTTATCCCCCGGGACAAATGGCTACACCTTC
CDR3 protein: CASSLSPGTNGYTF

CDR3 length: 17
clone size: NA
J gene: TRBJ2-3
D gene: NA
V gene: TRBV5-1
CDR3 DNA: TGCGCCAGCAGTCTCACCCCCTTGGCCACCAGCACAGATACGCAGTATTTT
CDR3 protein: CASSLTPLATSTDTQYF

CDR3 length: 13
clone size: NA
J gene: TRBJ2-2
D gene: NA
V gene: TRBV6-6
CDR3 DNA: TGTGCCAGCAGTCCGACACTAACCGGGGAGCTGTTTTTT
CDR3 protein: CASSPTLTGELFF

CDR3 length: 13
clone size: NA
J gene: TRBJ2-5
D gene: TRBD1
V gene: TRBV5-4
CDR3 DNA: TGTGCCATGACACAGGGGGCGCGGGAGACCCAGTACTTC
CDR3 protein: CAMTQGARETQYF

CDR3 length: 12
clone size: NA
J gene: TRBJ2-7
D gene: NA
V gene: TRBV28
CDR3 DNA: TGTGCCAGCAGTGGGGGGCTCTACGAGCAGTACTTC
CDR3 protein: CASSGGLYEQYF

CDR3 length: 16
clone size: NA
J gene: TRBJ2-5
D gene: TRBD1
V gene: TRBV5-6
CDR3 DNA: TGTGCCAGCAGCTTGGTTGGCAGACAGGGGACAGAGACCCAGTACTTC
CDR3 protein: CASSLVGRQGTETQYF

CDR3 length: 18
clone size: NA
J gene: TRBJ2-3
D gene: TRBD2
V gene: TRBV2
CDR3 DNA: TGTGCCAGTCGGCGTCGGGGGGGACTAGCGGTAGGAACAGATACGCAGTATTTT
CDR3 protein: CASRRRGGLAVGTDTQYF

CDR3 length: 16
clone size: once
J gene: TRBJ2-7
D gene: TRBD2
V gene: TRBV28
CDR3 DNA: TGTGCCAGCAGTTTCGGACTAGCGGGAGTTGGTTACGAGCAGTACTTC
CDR3 protein: CASSFGLAGVGYEQYF

CDR3 length: 17
clone size: NA
J gene: TRBJ2-2
D gene: TRBD2
V gene: TRBV27
CDR3 DNA: TGTGCCAGCAGCTCGACTAGCGGGAGGGCCGGGGCCGGGGAGCTGTTTTTT
CDR3 protein: CASSSTSGRAGAGELFF

CDR3 length: 13
clone size: once
J gene: TRBJ2-7
D gene: TRBD1
V gene: TRBV15
CDR3 DNA: TGTGCCACCAGCAGAGGGACAGGGTACGAGCAGTACTTC
CDR3 protein: CATSRGTGYEQYF

CDR3 length: 14
clone size: NA
J gene: TRBJ2-5
D gene: TRBD1
V gene: TRBV6-1
CDR3 DNA: TGTGCCAGCAGGAGGGACAGGGTTACAGAGACCCAGTACTTC
CDR3 protein: CASRRDRVTETQYF